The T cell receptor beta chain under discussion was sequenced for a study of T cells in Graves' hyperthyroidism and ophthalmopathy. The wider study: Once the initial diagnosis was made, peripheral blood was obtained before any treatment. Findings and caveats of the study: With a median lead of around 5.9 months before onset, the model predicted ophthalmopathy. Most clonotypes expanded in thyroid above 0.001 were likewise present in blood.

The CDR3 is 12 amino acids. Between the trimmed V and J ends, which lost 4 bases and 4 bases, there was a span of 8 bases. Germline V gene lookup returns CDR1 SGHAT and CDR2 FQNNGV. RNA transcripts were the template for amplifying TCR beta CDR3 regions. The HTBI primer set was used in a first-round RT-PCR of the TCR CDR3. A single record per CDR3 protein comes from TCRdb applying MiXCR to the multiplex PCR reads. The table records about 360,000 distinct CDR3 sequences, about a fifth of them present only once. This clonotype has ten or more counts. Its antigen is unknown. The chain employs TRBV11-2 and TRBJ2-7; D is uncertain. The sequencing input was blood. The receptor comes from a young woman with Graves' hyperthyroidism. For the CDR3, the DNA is TGTGCCAGCAGCTCGACCTCTTACGAGCAGTACTTC. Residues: CASSSTSYEQYF.